The T cell receptor (beta chain) under discussion was sequenced for a study of cytomegalovirus exposure and HLA in healthy donors. This clone has more than one count but fewer than ten. The ends lost 1 base at V and 11 bases at J; junction bases unmatched: 13. The CDR3 has 16 residues. CDR1 is SGHRS, CDR2 YFSETQ, per germline. Amplification used 60 Vbeta primers and 13 Jbeta primers. The repertoire was sequenced with immunoSEQ multiplex PCR; TCRdb's copy has only in-frame clones and lacks some. The table shows 250,000 to 350,000 clones, with roughly 80% occurring only once. The gene calls are TRBV5-1 and TRBJ2-4; TRBD1 matches 9 bases. The TCR was taken from a girl aged 2 to 10 in good health and CMV-seronegative. Sequenced material: PBMCs. Here the CDR3 DNA reads TGCGCCAGCAGCTTGTTCCGGGACAGGGATCCCCGATTTCAGTACTTC. It encodes CASSLFRDRDPRFQYF.